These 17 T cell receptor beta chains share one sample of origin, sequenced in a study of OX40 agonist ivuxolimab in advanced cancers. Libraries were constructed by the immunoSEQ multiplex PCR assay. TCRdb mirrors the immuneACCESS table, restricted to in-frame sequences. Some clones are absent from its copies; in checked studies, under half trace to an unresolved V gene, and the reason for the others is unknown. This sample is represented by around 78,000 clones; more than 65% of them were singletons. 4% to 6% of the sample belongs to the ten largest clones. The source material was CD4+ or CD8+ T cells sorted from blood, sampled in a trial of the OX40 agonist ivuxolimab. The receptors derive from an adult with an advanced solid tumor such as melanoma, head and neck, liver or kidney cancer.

The CDR3 DNA sequence: TGTGCCAGCAGCCCCGCCGGCTCGGATGAGCAGTTCTTC. It yields the protein CASSPAGSDEQFF. The chain is built from TRBV7-3 and TRBJ2-1; D gene uncertain. V shed 5 bases and J shed 8 bases, with 13 bases lying between them. This CDR3 spans 13 amino acids. CDR1 is SGHTA and CDR2 is FQGTGA in the germline V gene.

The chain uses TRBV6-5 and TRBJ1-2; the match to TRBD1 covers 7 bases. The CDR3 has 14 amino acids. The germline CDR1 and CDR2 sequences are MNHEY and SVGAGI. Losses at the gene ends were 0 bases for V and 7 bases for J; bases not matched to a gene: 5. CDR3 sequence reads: CASSYSNRGSGYTF. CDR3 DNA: TGTGCCAGCAGTTACTCGAACAGGGGAAGTGGCTACACCTTC.

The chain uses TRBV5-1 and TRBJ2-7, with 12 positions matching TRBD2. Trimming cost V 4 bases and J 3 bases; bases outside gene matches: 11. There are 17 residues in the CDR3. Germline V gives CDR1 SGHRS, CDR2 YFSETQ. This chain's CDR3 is CASSPQGPTSGGYEQYF. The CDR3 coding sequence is TGCGCCAGCAGCCCACAGGGTCCGACTAGCGGGGGCTACGAGCAGTACTTC. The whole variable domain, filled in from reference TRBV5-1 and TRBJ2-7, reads KAGVTQTPRYLIKTRGQQVTLSCSPISGHRSVSWYQQTPGQGLQFLFEYFSETQRNKGNFPGRFSGRQFSNSRSEMNVSTLELGDSALYLCASSPQGPTSGGYEQYFGPGTRLTVT.

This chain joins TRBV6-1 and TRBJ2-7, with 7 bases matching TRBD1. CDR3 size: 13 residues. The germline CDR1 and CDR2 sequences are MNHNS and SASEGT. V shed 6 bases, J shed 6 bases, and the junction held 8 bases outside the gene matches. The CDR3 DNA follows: TGTGCCAGCAGGACAGGGAGTACTGCCGAGCAGTACTTC. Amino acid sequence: CASRTGSTAEQYF.

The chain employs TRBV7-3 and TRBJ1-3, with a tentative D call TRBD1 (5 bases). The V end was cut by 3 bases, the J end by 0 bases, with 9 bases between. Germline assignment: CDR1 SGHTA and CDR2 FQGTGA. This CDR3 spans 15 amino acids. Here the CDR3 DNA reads TGTGCCAGCAGCTTGGGACCGAGCTCTGGAAACACCATATATTTT. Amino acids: CASSLGPSSGNTIYF.

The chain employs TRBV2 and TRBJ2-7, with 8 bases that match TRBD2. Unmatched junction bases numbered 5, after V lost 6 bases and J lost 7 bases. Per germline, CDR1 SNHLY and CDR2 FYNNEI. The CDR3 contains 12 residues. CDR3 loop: CASRSGGVEQYF. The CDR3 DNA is TGTGCCAGCAGATCGGGGGGGGTTGAGCAGTACTTC.

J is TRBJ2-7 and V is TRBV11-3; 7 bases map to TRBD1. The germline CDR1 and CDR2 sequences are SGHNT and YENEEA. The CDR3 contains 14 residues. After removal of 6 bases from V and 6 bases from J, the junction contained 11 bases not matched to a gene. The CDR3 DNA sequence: TGTGCCAGCAGATCAAGTCGAGGGGGCGGCGAGCAGTACTTC. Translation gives CASRSSRGGGEQYF.

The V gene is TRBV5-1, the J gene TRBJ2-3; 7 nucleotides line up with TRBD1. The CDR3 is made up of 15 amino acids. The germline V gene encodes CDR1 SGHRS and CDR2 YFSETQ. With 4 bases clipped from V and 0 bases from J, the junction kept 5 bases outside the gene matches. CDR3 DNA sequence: TGCGCCAGCAGCGCCACAGGGGACAGCACAGATACGCAGTATTTT. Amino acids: CASSATGDSTDTQYF.

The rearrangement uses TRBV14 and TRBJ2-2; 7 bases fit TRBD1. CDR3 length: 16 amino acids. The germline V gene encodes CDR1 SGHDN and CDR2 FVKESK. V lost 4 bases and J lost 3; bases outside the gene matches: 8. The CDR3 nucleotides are TGTGCCAGCAGCCTCTCCCGGGACAGATACACCGGGGAGCTGTTTTTT. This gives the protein CASSLSRDRYTGELFF.

Written as DNA, the CDR3 is TGCGCCAGCAGCTTCGGGACTAGCGGGAGGTTCTCCTACGAGCAGTACTTC. It codes for CASSFGTSGRFSYEQYF. The J gene is TRBJ2-7, the V gene TRBV5-1, with 15 nucleotides matching TRBD2. The CDR3 runs 17 residues. Trimming cost V 2 bases and J 0 bases; bases outside gene matches: 3. Per the germline V gene, CDR1 is SGHRS and CDR2 is YFSETQ.

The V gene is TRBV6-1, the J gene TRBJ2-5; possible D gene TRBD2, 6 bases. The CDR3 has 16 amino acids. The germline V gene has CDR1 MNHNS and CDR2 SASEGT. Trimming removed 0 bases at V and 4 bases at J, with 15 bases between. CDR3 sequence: CASSEAGGGTGETQYF. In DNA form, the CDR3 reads TGTGCCAGCAGTGAAGCGGGCGGCGGGACGGGAGAGACCCAGTACTTC.

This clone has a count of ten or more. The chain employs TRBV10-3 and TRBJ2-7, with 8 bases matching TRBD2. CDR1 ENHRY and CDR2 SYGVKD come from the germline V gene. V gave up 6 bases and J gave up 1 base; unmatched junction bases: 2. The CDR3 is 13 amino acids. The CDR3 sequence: CAISTSGSYEQYF. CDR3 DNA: TGTGCCATCAGCACTAGCGGATCCTACGAGCAGTACTTC.

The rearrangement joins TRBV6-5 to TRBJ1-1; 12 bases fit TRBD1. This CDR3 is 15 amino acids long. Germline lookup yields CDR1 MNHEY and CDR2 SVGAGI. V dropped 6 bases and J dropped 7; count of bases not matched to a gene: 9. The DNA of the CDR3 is TGTGCCAGCAGGAAACCGGGACAGGGGGCTATTGAAGCTTTCTTT. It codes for CASRKPGQGAIEAFF.

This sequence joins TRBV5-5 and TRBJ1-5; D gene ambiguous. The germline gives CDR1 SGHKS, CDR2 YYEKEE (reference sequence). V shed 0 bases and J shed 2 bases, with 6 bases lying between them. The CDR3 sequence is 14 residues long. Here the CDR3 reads CASSLAPGNQPQHF. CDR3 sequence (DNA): TGTGCCAGCAGCTTGGCGCCCGGCAATCAGCCCCAGCATTTT.

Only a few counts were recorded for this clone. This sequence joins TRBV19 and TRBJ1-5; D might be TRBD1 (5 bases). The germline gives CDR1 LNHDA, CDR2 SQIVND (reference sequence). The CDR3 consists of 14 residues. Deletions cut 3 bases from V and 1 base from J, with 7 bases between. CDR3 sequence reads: CASSIRDSNQPQHF. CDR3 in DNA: TGTGCCAGTAGTATCCGGGACAGCAATCAGCCCCAGCATTTT.

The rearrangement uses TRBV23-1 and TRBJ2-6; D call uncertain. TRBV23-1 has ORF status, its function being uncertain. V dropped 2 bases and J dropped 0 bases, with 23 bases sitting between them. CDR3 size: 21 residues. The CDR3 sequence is CASSQSEAVQPFYSGANVLTF. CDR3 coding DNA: TGCGCCAGCAGTCAAAGTGAAGCAGTACAACCATTTTACTCTGGGGCCAACGTCCTGACTTTC.

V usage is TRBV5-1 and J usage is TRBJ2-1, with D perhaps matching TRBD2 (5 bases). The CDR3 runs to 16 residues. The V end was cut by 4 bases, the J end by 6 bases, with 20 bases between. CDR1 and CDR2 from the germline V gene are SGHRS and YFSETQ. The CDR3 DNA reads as TGCGCCAGCAGCCCGAAGGACGGGGATCTTGGCAATGAGCAGTTCTTC. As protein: CASSPKDGDLGNEQFF.